This T cell receptor (beta chain) was sequenced for a study of T cell repertoires in cytomegalovirus infection. Study details: Indications of both CMV infection and matching HLA type were provided by public TCR beta signatures.

The study, taken as a whole, reports: Identification of carriers of CMV plus the relevant HLA was achieved through cumulative public TCR beta family frequency. The ex vivo response was dominated by HLA-C-restricted CMV-specific TCR beta clonotypes.

Points on this clonotype: Antigen specificity is unknown.

TCRdb analysed the reads with MiXCR anew, one entry per CDR3 protein. Of fewer than 550,000 distinct CDR3 sequences listed, approximately 31% are singletons. The TCR was taken from a human donor in good health (CMV status not recorded). Some clones in this sample may be carry-over from other donors' samples. The sequencing input was PBMCs.

CDR3: CASSLAQGAYGTDTQYF. The CDR3 DNA reads as TGTGCCAGCAGCTTAGCGCAGGGGGCGTATGGCACAGATACGCAGTATTTT. J is TRBJ2-3 and V is TRBV7-2; 8 nucleotides agree with TRBD1. The CDR3 sequence is 17 residues long. The ends lost 0 bases at V and 1 base at J; junction bases unmatched: 6. The germline gives CDR1 SGHTA, CDR2 FQGNSA.